The T cell receptor beta chain described here comes from a study of cytomegalovirus exposure and HLA in healthy donors. Regarding the study as a whole: Among TCR beta chains of equal frequency, HLA-associated ones were more clonally expanded in a later analysis. An analysis that was carried out later associated 16,951 TCR beta sequences with HLA alleles at 0.05 false discovery rate.

In germline, CDR1 is SGHAT, CDR2 FQNNGV. CDR3 length equals 14 residues. Trimming removed 4 bases at V and 3 bases at J, with 10 bases between. With 60 Vbeta and 13 Jbeta primers, the PCR was carried out. In the original processing: The authors later counted tens of millions of unique TCR beta chains, 8.5 million to 13 million of them shared. Produced via immunoSEQ multiplex PCR; TCRdb's table is partial and in-frame only. The DNA gave D and trimming, while V, J and clone size come from that table. The sample has about 120,000 clones, 55% to 75% seen once. Regarding this clone: Its target is not known.

This clonotype was obtained from a woman between 35 and 50 years old in good health and CMV-seropositive. Sequenced: PBMCs. The genes are TRBV11-2 and TRBJ2-1, with D perhaps TRBD1 (5 bases). The CDR3 nucleotides are TGTGCCAGCAGCTCCACTGACAGCTACAATGAGCAGTTCTTC. Translated, it gives CASSSTDSYNEQFF. Drawing the rest from reference TRBV11-2 and TRBJ2-1, the complete variable domain is EAGVAQSPRYKIIEKRQSVAFWCNPISGHATLYWYQQILGQGPKLLIQFQNNGVVDDSQLPKDRFSAERLKGVDSTLKIQPAKLEDSAVYLCASSSTDSYNEQFFGPGTRLTVL.